This T cell receptor beta chain was documented in a study of cytomegalovirus exposure and HLA in healthy donors. Notes on the study in general: Sequencing artifact likely explains a cluster of highly shared sequence variants. Rates of TCR association differed by HLA locus in a later analysis, with DRB1 highest and HLA-C lowest.

The study ran its PCR with 60 Vbeta and 13 Jbeta primers. As processed by the authors: Roughly 10 million shared chains were among approximately 87 million unique TCR beta chains counted in a later analysis. TCRdb keeps only in-frame clones here, not all; method: immunoSEQ multiplex PCR. That table furnishes V, J and clone size, whereas the DNA furnished D and trimming. The sample holds approximately 160,000 clones; about three quarters are singletons and the top ten take over 2.5%. Regarding this clone: Its antigen is not identified.

This receptor was identified in a woman in her thirties or forties in good health and CMV-seropositive. Sequencing was done on a sample of PBMCs.

The CDR3 region is CASSLPTGGDGYTF. For the CDR3, the DNA is TGTGCCAGCAGTTTACCGACAGGGGGCGATGGCTACACCTTC. The chain recombines TRBV28 with TRBJ1-2; 10 positions agree with TRBD1. CDR1 MDHEN and CDR2 SYDVKM come from the germline V gene. The CDR3 runs to 14 residues. Germline trimming cut 2 bases from V and 6 bases from J; bases unmatched to any gene: 3.